This T cell receptor (beta chain) is from a study of T-cell reconstitution after alpha-beta-depleted transplantation in children. Germline trimming cut 6 bases from V and 6 bases from J; bases unmatched to any gene: 9. Germline loops: CDR1 SGHRS, CDR2 YFSETQ. CDR3 length equals 14 residues. Researchers prepared the TCRbeta library using unique molecular identifiers, the study reports. TCRdb ran MiXCR on the PCR reads and lists one entry per CDR3 protein. The sample consists of hundreds of thousands of distinct CDR3 sequences, roughly 15% of them appearing once. J is TRBJ2-3 and V is TRBV5-1; 8 positions agree with TRBD2. The sequencing used PBMCs from the stem cell graft donor, collected from the stem cell graft. The origin of this receptor is a human donor who donated a stem cell graft to a child with acute myeloid leukemia. The CDR3 region has the DNA TGCGCCAGCACCAGCGGGGGCTTCGGGGATACGCAGTATTTT. It specifies CASTSGGFGDTQYF.